The next 28 T cell receptor beta chains were all read from a single sample in a study of shared T cell receptors in the human thymus (dated by TCRdb to the early 2020s). The library was built by means of the immunoSEQ multiplex PCR assay. Imported from immuneACCESS, the table was reduced by TCRdb to in-frame sequences with V and J called. These copies leave out some clones; in studies compared against another copy, an unresolved V gene accounts for under half, and the cause of the remainder is not known. This sample is represented by about 660,000 clones; 88% of them were singletons. 0.0095% to 0.011% of the sample is held by the ten biggest clonotypes. These data were also reused for a study on human thymus T cells.

Material: thymocytes. The receptor set was obtained from a boy younger than two with a congenital heart defect. Donor details come from another sample of the same person, matched by shared clones.

The CDR3 region has the DNA TGTGCCAGCAGCTTGCCCCCTAACAGACACAAAAACATTCAGTACTTC. Translated, it gives CASSLPPNRHKNIQYF. J is TRBJ2-4 and V is TRBV5-8; D gene unclear. Between the trimmed V and J ends, which lost 1 base and 3 bases, there was a span of 14 bases. CDR3 length: 16 residues. Germline CDR1 reads SGHTS; CDR2 reads YDEGEE.

The chain joins TRBV6-5 to TRBJ1-1; no definite D call. Germline CDR1 and CDR2: MNHEY and SVGAGI. CDR3 length: 15 residues. The V gene lost 6 bases and the J gene lost 5 bases, with 19 bases spanning the gap. Here the CDR3 reads CASSRRSRGGTEAFF. CDR3 in DNA: TGTGCCAGCAGCCGTCGGTCGCGGGGTGGGACTGAAGCTTTCTTT.

In DNA, the CDR3 is TGTGCCAGCAGTGAGGGCACTAGCGGGAACGAGACCCAGTACTTC. Translation gives CASSEGTSGNETQYF. The chain uses TRBV6-4 and TRBJ2-5, with TRBD2 matching 10 bases. The ends lost 3 bases at V and 5 bases at J; junction bases unmatched: 6. This CDR3 is 15 amino acids long. Looked up from germline, CDR1 is MRHNA and CDR2 is SNTAGT.

The rearrangement joins TRBV4-1 to TRBJ1-5, with TRBD1 matching over 9 bases. V dropped 5 bases and J dropped 4; count of bases not matched to a gene: 3. This CDR3 is built from 14 residues. Germline CDR1 is MGHRA and CDR2 is YSYEKL. CDR3 sequence (DNA): TGCGCCAGCAGCTTAGGGACAGGGAATCAGCCCCAGCATTTT. It specifies CASSLGTGNQPQHF.

V is TRBV14 and J is TRBJ1-2; TRBD1 matches at 7 bases. This CDR3 is 16 amino acids long. Germline loops: CDR1 SGHDN, CDR2 FVKESK. V lost 5 bases and J lost 0; bases outside the gene matches: 9. CDR3: CASSSGGSGANYGYTF. CDR3 DNA sequence: TGTGCCAGCAGCTCAGGGGGTTCAGGGGCTAACTATGGCTACACCTTC.

This chain links TRBV30 with TRBJ2-3, with 9 bases lining up with TRBD2. The V gene's germline CDR1 is GTSNPN and CDR2 SVGIG (reference sequence). This CDR3 contains 17 residues. Trimming cost V 8 bases and J 1 base; bases outside gene matches: 16. The CDR3 sequence is CADNAGGRGEGTDTQYF. The CDR3 DNA reads as TGTGCCGATAATGCGGGGGGGAGGGGAGAGGGCACAGATACGCAGTATTTT.

The rearrangement uses TRBV18 and TRBJ2-5; TRBD1 agrees at 7 bases. The J segment lost 2 bases and the V segment lost 8 bases, leaving 8 bases of the junction unmatched. The CDR3 has 14 amino acids. The germline V gene encodes CDR1 KGHSH and CDR2 LQKENI. CDR3 region: CASLRDSSQETQYF. In DNA form, the CDR3 reads TGTGCCAGCCTCCGGGACAGTTCACAAGAGACCCAGTACTTC.

The V call is TRBV2, the J call TRBJ1-1, with D uncertain. V gave up 8 bases and J gave up 1 base, with 5 bases separating them. The germline V gene encodes CDR1 SNHLY and CDR2 FYNNEI. This CDR3 contains 11 residues. CDR3 DNA sequence: TGTGCCAGCTCTCCGAACACTGAAGCTTTCTTT. As protein: CASSPNTEAFF.

The chain recombines TRBV11-2 with TRBJ1-3; TRBD1 agrees at 7 bases. V was clipped by 6 bases and J by 1 base; unmatched bases: 12. The CDR3 is 17 amino acids. CDR1 is SGHAT and CDR2 is FQNNGV in the germline V gene. The CDR3 nucleotides read TGTGCCAGCAGACCCCGGGTAGGGACAGCATCTGGAAACACCATATATTTT. Translating it yields CASRPRVGTASGNTIYF.

Remarks on this clone: At the DNA level, this CDR3 is encoded by other sequences in the same sample as well. This rearrangement joins TRBV27 to TRBJ2-7; D possibly corresponds to TRBD2 (6 bases). Germline CDR1 is MNHEY and CDR2 is SMNVEV (reference sequence). This CDR3 spans 16 amino acids. Trimming took off 5 bases at V and 2 bases at J, with 19 bases between the two ends. For the CDR3, the DNA is TGTGCCAGCAGTCCCAATCTAGCGACACCGGCCTACGAGCAGTACTTC. Encoded protein: CASSPNLATPAYEQYF.

Comments on this clone: Other DNA sequences in the same sample also yield this CDR3. This chain connects TRBV28 to TRBJ1-5; no clear D. V was pared by 2 bases and J by 1 base, with 6 bases between. The length of the CDR3 is 14 residues. Germline V gene sequence: CDR1 MDHEN, CDR2 SYDVKM. The CDR3 spells CASSLGGSNQPQHF. The CDR3 nucleotides are TGTGCCAGCAGTTTAGGAGGGAGCAATCAGCCCCAGCATTTT.

The V and J genes are TRBV27 and TRBJ2-7; a weak D match, TRBD1 (5 bases). The CDR3 has 13 residues. The V and J ends lost 6 bases and 2 bases respectively, with 11 bases between them. The V gene's germline CDR1 is MNHEY and CDR2 SMNVEV (reference sequence). The CDR3 coding sequence is TGTGCCAGCAGAGGCAGGGCGGCCTACGAGCAGTACTTC. Residues: CASRGRAAYEQYF.

V gene TRBV10-2 combines with J gene TRBJ2-3, with TRBD2 as a possible D gene (5 bases). Germline loops: CDR1 WSHSY, CDR2 SAAADI. The V end lost 6 bases, the J end lost 0 bases, and 19 bases lay between the germline ends. The CDR3 is made up of 17 amino acids. The CDR3 DNA reads as TGCGCCAGCAGCCAGAGGGCCAGCGGTGCTAGCACAGATACGCAGTATTTT. It is translated as CASSQRASGASTDTQYF.

This sequence joins TRBV7-9 and TRBJ2-1; D gene unclear. Germline V gene sequence: CDR1 SEHNR, CDR2 FQNEAQ (reference sequence). The ends were cut back, 8 bases at V and 14 bases at J, with 16 bases in the middle. The CDR3 spans 11 residues. As DNA, the CDR3 is TGTGCCAGCGGAACTACCGTCCATGAGTTCTTC. It codes for CASGTTVHEFF.

The chain couples TRBV11-3 to TRBJ1-1; tentative D call: TRBD1 (5 bases). This CDR3 has 13 amino acids. The germline V gene has CDR1 SGHNT and CDR2 YENEEA. V gave up 2 bases and J gave up 4 bases, with 8 bases separating them. Here the CDR3 DNA reads TGTGCCAGCAGCTTAAGCAGGGTCACTGAAGCTTTCTTT. Translated: CASSLSRVTEAFF. Supplemented by reference TRBV11-3 and TRBJ1-1, the full variable domain reads EAGVVQSPRYKIIEKKQPVAFWCNPISGHNTLYWYLQNLGQGPELLIRYENEEAVDDSQLPKDRFSAERLKGVDSTLKIQPAELGDSAVYLCASSLSRVTEAFFGQGTRLTVV.

In DNA form, the CDR3 reads TGTGCCAGCAGAAAAGGGACTAGTGAGCAGTTCTTC. This gives the protein CASRKGTSEQFF. The rearrangement uses TRBV27 and TRBJ2-1, with 8 bases that match TRBD2. V trimming: 6 bases; J trimming: 9 bases; junction bases outside the gene matches: 4. The CDR3 sequence is 12 residues long. CDR1 MNHEY and CDR2 SMNVEV come from the germline V gene (reference sequence).

The genes are TRBV30 and TRBJ2-5; no firm D call. Germline CDR1 reads GTSNPN; CDR2 reads SVGIG (reference sequence). The ends were cut back, 3 bases at V and 2 bases at J, with 10 bases in the middle. The CDR3 extends over 13 amino acids. CDR3 loop: CAWSSDQQETQYF. CDR3 in DNA: TGTGCCTGGAGCAGCGACCAGCAAGAGACCCAGTACTTC.

V is TRBV7-6 and J is TRBJ2-2, with TRBD1 identical over 8 bases. The V gene end was trimmed by 0 bases and the J gene end by 4 bases; junction bases not matched to a gene: 10. The CDR3 is 18 amino acids. Germline V gives CDR1 SGHVS, CDR2 FNYEAQ. The CDR3 loop is CASSLAIDRGGLTGELFF. The CDR3 DNA reads as TGTGCCAGCAGCTTAGCGATAGACAGGGGAGGACTCACCGGGGAGCTGTTTTTT.

This chain uses TRBV7-9 with TRBJ1-1; TRBD1 is a possible D gene (6 bases). This CDR3 spans 16 amino acids. With 3 bases removed from V and 6 bases from J, the gap between germline ends came to 20 bases. Germline-derived CDR1 and CDR2 are SEHNR and FQNEAQ (reference sequence). This CDR3 is CASSFVGQLTKSEAFF. CDR3 bases: TGTGCCAGCAGCTTCGTTGGACAGTTGACGAAATCTGAAGCTTTCTTT.

V gene TRBV5-1 combines with J gene TRBJ2-1, with a possible D match to TRBD2 (5 bases). The ends were cut back, 1 base at V and 8 bases at J, with 13 bases in the middle. There are 14 residues in the CDR3. CDR1 and CDR2 (germline): SGHRS, YFSETQ. The CDR3 DNA reads as TGCGCCAGCAGCTTGTTGCAGAGTAGCGATGAGCAGTTCTTC. It specifies CASSLLQSSDEQFF. The variable domain in full, with the rest retrieved from reference TRBV5-1 and TRBJ2-1, is KAGVTQTPRYLIKTRGQQVTLSCSPISGHRSVSWYQQTPGQGLQFLFEYFSETQRNKGNFPGRFSGRQFSNSRSEMNVSTLELGDSALYLCASSLLQSSDEQFFGPGTRLTVL.

The V call is TRBV5-1, the J call TRBJ2-5; TRBD2 might be the D (5 bases). Trimming removed 3 bases at V and 2 bases at J, with 17 bases between. The CDR3 is made up of 16 amino acids. CDR1 and CDR2 from the germline V gene are SGHRS and YFSETQ. CDR3: CASSSTPGRGQETQYF. The CDR3 DNA is TGCGCCAGCAGCTCCACTCCTGGACGGGGACAAGAGACCCAGTACTTC.

The rearrangement links TRBV9 to TRBJ1-2; 11 nucleotides match TRBD1. CDR1 is SGDLS, CDR2 YYNGEE, per germline. The CDR3 runs to 16 residues. Trimming at V came to 3 bases and at J to 3 bases, leaving 7 bases not matched to a gene. For the CDR3, the DNA is TGTGCCAGCAGCGAAAACTCGGGACAGGGGGACTATGGCTACACCTTC. Amino acid sequence: CASSENSGQGDYGYTF.

The chain is built from TRBV4-2 and TRBJ2-7; TRBD2 matches 8 bases. Germline trimming cut 0 bases from V and 2 bases from J; bases unmatched to any gene: 9. The CDR3 consists of 17 residues. Germline V gene lookup returns CDR1 LGHNA and CDR2 YNFKEQ. The CDR3 bases are TGTGCCAGCAGCCAAGATTTTAGCGGGATTACTACCTACGAGCAGTACTTC. It yields the protein CASSQDFSGITTYEQYF.

The chain is built from TRBV9 and TRBJ2-2; 15 bases agree with TRBD2. Germline CDR1 and CDR2: SGDLS and YYNGEE. V lost 4 bases and J lost 7; bases outside the gene matches: 11. This CDR3 comprises 18 residues. The CDR3 DNA follows: TGTGCCAGCAGCACCGGACTAGCGGGAGGGCCATTTAACGGGGAGCTGTTTTTT. Translation: CASSTGLAGGPFNGELFF.

This rearrangement joins TRBV4-3 to TRBJ2-7; a weak D match, TRBD2 (5 bases). Trimming shortened V by 1 base and J by 2 bases, and 24 bases separated the two germline ends. Germline loops: CDR1 LGHNA, CDR2 YSLEER. The CDR3 runs to 19 residues. CDR3 region: CASSQADLLAKRKTYEQYF. Here the CDR3 DNA reads TGCGCCAGCAGCCAAGCGGATCTCTTAGCGAAACGTAAAACCTACGAGCAGTACTTC.

The genes are TRBV27 and TRBJ2-3; the match to TRBD2 covers 9 bases. The CDR3 runs 14 residues. Germline CDR1 MNHEY, CDR2 SMNVEV (reference sequence). The V segment lost 7 bases and the J segment 1 base; nucleotides outside the gene matches: 3. The CDR3 DNA follows: TGTGCCAGCATGGGCGGGAGGGGCACAGATACGCAGTATTTT. It specifies CASMGGRGTDTQYF.

The chain uses TRBV27 and TRBJ2-3; D possibly corresponds to TRBD1 (5 bases). This CDR3 is built from 14 residues. V dropped 4 bases and J dropped 2 bases, with 10 bases sitting between them. Germline V gives CDR1 MNHEY, CDR2 SMNVEV (reference sequence). CDR3 nucleotide sequence: TGTGCCAGCAGTTGGACAAGAGACACAGATACGCAGTATTTT. It encodes CASSWTRDTDTQYF.

A single count supports this clone. This chain uses TRBV4-3 with TRBJ2-3, with TRBD1 as a possible D gene (6 bases). V lost 0 bases to trimming and J lost 2 bases, with 15 bases between them. The germline gives CDR1 LGHNA, CDR2 YSLEER. CDR3 length: 17 residues. The CDR3 sequence: CASSQERTEPFTDTQYF. CDR3 DNA sequence: TGCGCCAGCAGCCAAGAGCGGACAGAGCCTTTCACAGATACGCAGTATTTT.